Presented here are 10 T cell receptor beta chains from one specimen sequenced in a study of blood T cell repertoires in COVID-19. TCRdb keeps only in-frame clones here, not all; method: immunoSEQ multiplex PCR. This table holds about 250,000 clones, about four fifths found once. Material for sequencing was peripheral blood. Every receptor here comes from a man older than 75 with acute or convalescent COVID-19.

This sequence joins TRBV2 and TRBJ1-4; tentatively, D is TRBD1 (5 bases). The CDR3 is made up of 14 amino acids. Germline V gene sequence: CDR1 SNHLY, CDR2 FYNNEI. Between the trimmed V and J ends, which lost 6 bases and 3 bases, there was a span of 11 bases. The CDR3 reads CASSLGVANEKLFF. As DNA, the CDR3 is TGTGCCAGCAGCCTAGGGGTAGCTAATGAAAAACTGTTTTTT.

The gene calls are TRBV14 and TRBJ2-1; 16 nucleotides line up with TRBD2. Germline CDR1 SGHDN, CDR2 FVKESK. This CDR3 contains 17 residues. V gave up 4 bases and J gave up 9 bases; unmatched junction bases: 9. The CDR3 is CASSPPGLAGGPFEQFF. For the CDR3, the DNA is TGTGCCAGCAGCCCCCCGGGACTAGCGGGAGGGCCATTTGAGCAGTTCTTC.

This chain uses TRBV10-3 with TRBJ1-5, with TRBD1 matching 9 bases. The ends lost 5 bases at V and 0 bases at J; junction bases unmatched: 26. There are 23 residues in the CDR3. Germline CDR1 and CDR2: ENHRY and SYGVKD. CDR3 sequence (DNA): TGTGCCATCAGTAGTGGACTCTTGACCCCGGGACAGGGAGAAGTAGGTAGCAATCAGCCCCAGCATTTT. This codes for CAISSGLLTPGQGEVGSNQPQHF.

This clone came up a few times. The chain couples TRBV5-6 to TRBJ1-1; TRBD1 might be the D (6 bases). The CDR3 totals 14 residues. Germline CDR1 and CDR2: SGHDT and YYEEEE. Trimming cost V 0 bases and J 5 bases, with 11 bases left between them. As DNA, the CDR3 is TGTGCCAGCAGCTTGGACAGGGAGGGAACTGAAGCTTTCTTT. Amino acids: CASSLDREGTEAFF.

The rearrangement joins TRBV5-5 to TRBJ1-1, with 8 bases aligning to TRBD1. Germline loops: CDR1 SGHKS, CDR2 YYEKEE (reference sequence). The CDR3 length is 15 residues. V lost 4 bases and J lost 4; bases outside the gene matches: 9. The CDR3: CASSLDRGQITEAFF. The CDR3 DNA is TGTGCCAGCAGCCTCGACAGGGGCCAGATCACTGAAGCTTTCTTT.

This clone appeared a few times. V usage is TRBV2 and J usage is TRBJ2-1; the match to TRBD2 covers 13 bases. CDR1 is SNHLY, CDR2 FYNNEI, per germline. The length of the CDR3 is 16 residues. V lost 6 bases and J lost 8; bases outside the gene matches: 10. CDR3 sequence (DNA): TGTGCCAGCAGCCCGGGACTAGCGGGGCTTGGAGATGAGCAGTTCTTC. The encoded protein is CASSPGLAGLGDEQFF.

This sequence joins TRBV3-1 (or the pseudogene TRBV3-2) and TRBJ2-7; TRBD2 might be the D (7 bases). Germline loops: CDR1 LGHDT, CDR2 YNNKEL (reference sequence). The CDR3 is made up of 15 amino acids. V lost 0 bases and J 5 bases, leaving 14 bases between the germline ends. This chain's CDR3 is CASSQEGGGPNEQYF. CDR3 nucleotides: TGTGCCAGCAGCCAAGAAGGGGGGGGCCCAAACGAGCAGTACTTC.

The CDR3 spells CASSLDVATRGGYGYTF. DNA of the CDR3: TGTGCCAGCAGCTTAGATGTAGCGACCCGGGGGGGCTATGGCTACACCTTC. The rearrangement uses TRBV11-2 and TRBJ1-2, with D possibly matching TRBD1 (5 bases). The germline V and J ends were trimmed by 0 bases and 4 bases, with 18 bases remaining between them. CDR3 length equals 17 residues. Germline assignment: CDR1 SGHAT and CDR2 FQNNGV.

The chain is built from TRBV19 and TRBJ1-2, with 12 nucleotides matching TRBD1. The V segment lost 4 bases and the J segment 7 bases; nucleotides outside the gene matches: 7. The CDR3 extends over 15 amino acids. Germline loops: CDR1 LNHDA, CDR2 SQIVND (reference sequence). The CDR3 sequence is CASSTSGQGAGGYTF. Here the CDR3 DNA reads TGTGCCAGTAGTACCTCGGGACAGGGGGCTGGTGGCTACACCTTC.

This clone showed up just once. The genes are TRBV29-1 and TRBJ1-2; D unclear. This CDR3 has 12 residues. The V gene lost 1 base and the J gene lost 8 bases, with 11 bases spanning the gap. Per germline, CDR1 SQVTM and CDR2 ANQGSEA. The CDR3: CSVEGSGGGYTF. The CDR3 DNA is TGCAGCGTTGAAGGTTCAGGAGGGGGCTACACCTTC. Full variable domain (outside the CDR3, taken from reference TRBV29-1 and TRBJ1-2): SAVISQKPSRDICQRGTSLTIQCQVDSQVTMMFWYRQQPGQSLTLIATANQGSEATYESGFVIDKFPISRPNLTFSTLTVSNMSPEDSSIYLCSVEGSGGGYTFGSGTRLTVV.